This T cell receptor delta chain was sequenced in a study of gamma-delta T cells after stem cell transplantation. TCRdb called clones from the RT-PCR reads again using CATT. The table includes around 2,200 delta-chain clones, over 5% detected once. This CDR3 contains 15 residues. Per the germline V gene, CDR1 is GEAIGNYY and CDR2 is EKD. V was pared by 3 bases and J by 5 bases, with 9 bases of the junction left unmatched. The TCR was taken from a human donor. It is not recorded whose cells these are; they may come from a transplant donor. Material for sequencing was gamma-delta T cells. The genes are TRDV2 and TRDJ1, with 9 bases aligning to TRDD3. This CDR3 is CACDPLGDSQDKLIF. For the CDR3, the DNA is TGTGCCTGTGACCCACTGGGGGACTCCCAGGATAAACTCATCTTT.